The TCR beta chain described here comes from a study of control samples from healthy donors and cancer patients. Sequencing used immunoSEQ multiplex PCR; TCRdb keeps in-frame clones, though not all of them. The sample shows 55,000 to 65,000 clones, roughly 86% of them seen only once. Deletions cut 6 bases from V and 4 bases from J, with 7 bases between. Per germline, CDR1 MDHEN and CDR2 SYDVKM. This CDR3 is 12 amino acids long. The chain combines TRBV28 with TRBJ1-5; no definite D call. The receptor was isolated from a woman between 55 and 75 years old with lung cancer. The sequenced material came from PBMCs. CDR3 residues: CASSPLNQPQHF. DNA for the CDR3: TGTGCCAGCAGCCCACTTAATCAGCCCCAGCATTTT.